This T cell receptor (beta chain) derives from a study of blood T cell repertoires in COVID-19. Whole-study context: The United States, Italy and Spain provided the acute and convalescent COVID-19 samples. The cDNA or gDNA used as material had been derived from T cells, B-cell-depleted T cells, or PBMCs.

The authors' processing: Researchers report that nucleated cell counts were estimated from reference gene primer amplification. Profiled with immunoSEQ multiplex PCR; TCRdb holds only in-frame clones, not every one. V and J calls and clone size follow that table, whereas D and trimming were derived from the DNA. The sample records around 250,000 clones, approximately 82% being singletons. After removal of 2 bases from V and 5 bases from J, the junction contained 4 bases not matched to a gene. The CDR3 has 15 residues. CDR1 and CDR2 from the germline V gene are SGHAT and FQNNGV. This clonotype was sampled from a man of 80 years or more with acute or convalescent COVID-19. The chain employs TRBV11-2 and TRBJ2-1; TRBD2 aligns across 9 bases. Sequencing was done on a sample of peripheral blood. CDR3 sequence reads: CASSLMASGNNEQFF. The CDR3 bases are TGTGCCAGCAGCTTAATGGCTAGCGGGAACAATGAGCAGTTCTTC.